What follows is one T cell receptor (beta chain) and its context. The target antigen is unknown. CDR3 regions of TCR beta were amplified from RNA transcripts. HTBI primers primed a first-round RT-PCR, and a second-round multiplex PCR followed. From the multiplex PCR reads, TCRdb called clonotypes with MiXCR, one entry per CDR3 protein. The data contain about 500,000 distinct CDR3 sequences, about two fifths of them seen just once; the ten biggest clones take up roughly 4%. This sample was taken from a study of Graves' ophthalmopathy and Graves' hyperthyroidism. Among the hyperthyroidism patients, all were newly diagnosed, aged 18 to 65, with under 2 months' duration. Findings and limits, study-wide: Most expanded thyroid clonotypes above 0.001 frequency also appeared in blood.

This CDR3 comprises 18 residues. Trimming at V came to 6 bases and at J to 8 bases, leaving 20 bases not matched to a gene. Looked up from germline, CDR1 is ENHRY and CDR2 is SYGVKD. The sequenced sample was peripheral blood or thyroid tissue (not recorded which). The rearrangement uses TRBV10-3 and TRBJ2-5; 11 bases align to TRBD2. The source of this sequence is an adult man with Graves' hyperthyroidism. The CDR3 DNA reads as TGTGCCATCAGCCGACTAGCGGGAAAGACAGGGAGTCCAGACACCCAGTACTTC. It codes for CAISRLAGKTGSPDTQYF.